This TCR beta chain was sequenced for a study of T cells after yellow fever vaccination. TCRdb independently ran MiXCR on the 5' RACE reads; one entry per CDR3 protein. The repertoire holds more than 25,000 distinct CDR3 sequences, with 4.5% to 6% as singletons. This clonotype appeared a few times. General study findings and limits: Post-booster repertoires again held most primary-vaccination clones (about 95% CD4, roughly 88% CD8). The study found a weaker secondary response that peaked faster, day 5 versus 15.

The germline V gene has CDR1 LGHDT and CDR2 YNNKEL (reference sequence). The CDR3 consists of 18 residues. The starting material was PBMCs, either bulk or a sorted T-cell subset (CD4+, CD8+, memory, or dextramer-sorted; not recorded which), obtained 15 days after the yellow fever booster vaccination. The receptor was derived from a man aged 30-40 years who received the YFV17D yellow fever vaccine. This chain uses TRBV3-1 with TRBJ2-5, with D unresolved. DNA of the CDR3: TGTACCTTCAGTTTTCGGCCCCTCATGAACCATCGGCAAGAGACCCAGTACTTC. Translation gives CTFSFRPLMNHRQETQYF.